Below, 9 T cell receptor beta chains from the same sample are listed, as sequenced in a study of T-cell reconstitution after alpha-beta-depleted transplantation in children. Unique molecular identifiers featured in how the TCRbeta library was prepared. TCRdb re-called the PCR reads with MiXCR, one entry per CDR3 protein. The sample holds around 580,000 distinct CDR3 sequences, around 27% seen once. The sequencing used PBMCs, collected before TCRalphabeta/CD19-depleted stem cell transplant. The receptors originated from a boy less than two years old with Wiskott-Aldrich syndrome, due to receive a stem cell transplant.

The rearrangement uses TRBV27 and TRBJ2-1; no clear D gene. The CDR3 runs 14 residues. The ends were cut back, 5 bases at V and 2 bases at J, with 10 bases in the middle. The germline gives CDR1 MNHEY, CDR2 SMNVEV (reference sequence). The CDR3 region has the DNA TGTGCCAGCAGTCCAACCTGGACCTACAATGAGCAGTTCTTC. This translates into CASSPTWTYNEQFF.

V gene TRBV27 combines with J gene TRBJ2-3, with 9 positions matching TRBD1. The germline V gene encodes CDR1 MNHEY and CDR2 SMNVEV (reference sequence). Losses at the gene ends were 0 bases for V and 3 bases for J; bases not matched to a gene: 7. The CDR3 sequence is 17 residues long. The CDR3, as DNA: TGTGCCAGCAGTTTATCCCTACAGGGGGCGCCGACAGATACGCAGTATTTT. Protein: CASSLSLQGAPTDTQYF.

CDR3 amino acids: CASSSPAQGNEQFF. In DNA, the CDR3 is TGTGCCAGCAGTTCTCCCGCACAGGGGAATGAGCAGTTCTTC. The rearrangement links TRBV28 to TRBJ2-1; the match to TRBD1 covers 7 bases. Germline-derived CDR1 and CDR2 are MDHEN and SYDVKM. V lost 4 bases to trimming and J lost 7 bases; unmatched junction nucleotides: 7. This CDR3 contains 14 residues.

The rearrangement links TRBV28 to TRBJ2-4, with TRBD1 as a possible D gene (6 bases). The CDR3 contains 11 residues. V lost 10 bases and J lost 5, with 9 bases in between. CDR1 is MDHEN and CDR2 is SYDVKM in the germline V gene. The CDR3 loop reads CATRTENIQYF. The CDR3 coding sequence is TGTGCCACTCGGACAGAAAACATTCAGTACTTC. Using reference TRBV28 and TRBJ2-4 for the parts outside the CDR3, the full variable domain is DVKVTQSSRYLVKRTGEKVFLECVQDMDHENMFWYRQDPGLGLRLIYFSYDVKMKEKGDIPEGYSVSREKKERFSLILESASTNQTSMYLCATRTENIQYFGAGTRLSVL.

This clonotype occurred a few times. In DNA, the CDR3 is TGTGCCAGCAGGACCGGGGGCGTTAGCACAGATACGCAGTATTTT. This sequence encodes CASRTGGVSTDTQYF. The rearrangement links TRBV28 to TRBJ2-3, with D perhaps given as TRBD1 or TRBD2 (6 bases each). The CDR3 is 15 amino acids. Trimming stripped 6 bases from V and 0 bases from J, with 13 bases between. The germline V gene encodes CDR1 MDHEN and CDR2 SYDVKM.

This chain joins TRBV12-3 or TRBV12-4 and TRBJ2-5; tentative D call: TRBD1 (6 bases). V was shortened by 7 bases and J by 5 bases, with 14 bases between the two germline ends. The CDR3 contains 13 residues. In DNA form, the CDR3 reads TGTGCCAGCACCCTAGGGCAGGGGGAGACCCAGTACTTC. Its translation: CASTLGQGETQYF.

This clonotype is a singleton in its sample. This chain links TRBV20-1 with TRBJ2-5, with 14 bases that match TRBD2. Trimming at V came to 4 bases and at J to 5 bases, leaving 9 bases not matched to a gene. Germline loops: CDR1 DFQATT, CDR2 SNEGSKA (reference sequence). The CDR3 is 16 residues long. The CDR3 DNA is TGCAGTGCTACCGGGACTAGCGGGAGCACGGGGGAGACCCAGTACTTC. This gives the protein CSATGTSGSTGETQYF.

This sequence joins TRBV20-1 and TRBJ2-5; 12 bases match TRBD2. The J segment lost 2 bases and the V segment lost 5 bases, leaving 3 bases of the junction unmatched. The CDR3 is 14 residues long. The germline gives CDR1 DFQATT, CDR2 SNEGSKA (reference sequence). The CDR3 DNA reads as TGCAGTGCTTTAGGACTAGCGGGGCAAGAGACCCAGTACTTC. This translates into CSALGLAGQETQYF.

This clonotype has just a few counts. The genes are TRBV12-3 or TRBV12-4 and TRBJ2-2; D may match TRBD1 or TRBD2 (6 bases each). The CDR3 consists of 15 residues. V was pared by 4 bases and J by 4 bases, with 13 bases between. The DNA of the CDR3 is TGTGCCAGCAGTTCCTACGGGGGCAGCACCGGGGAGCTGTTTTTT. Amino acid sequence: CASSSYGGSTGELFF.